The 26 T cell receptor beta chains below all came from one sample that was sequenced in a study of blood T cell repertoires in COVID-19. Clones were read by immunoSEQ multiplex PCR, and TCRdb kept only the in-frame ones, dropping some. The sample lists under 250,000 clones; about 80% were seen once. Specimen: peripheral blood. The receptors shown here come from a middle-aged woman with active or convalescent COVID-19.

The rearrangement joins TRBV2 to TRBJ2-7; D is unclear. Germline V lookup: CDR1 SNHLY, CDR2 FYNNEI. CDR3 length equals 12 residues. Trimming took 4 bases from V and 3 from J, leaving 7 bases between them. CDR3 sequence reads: CASSVVSYEQYF. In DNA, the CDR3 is TGTGCCAGCAGTGTTGTCAGCTACGAGCAGTACTTC.

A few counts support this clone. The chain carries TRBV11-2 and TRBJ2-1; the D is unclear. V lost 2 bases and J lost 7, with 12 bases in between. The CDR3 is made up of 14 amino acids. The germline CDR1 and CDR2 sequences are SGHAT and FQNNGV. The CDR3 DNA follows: TGTGCCAGCAGCTTATTAGCTAGTGGGAATGAGCAGTTCTTC. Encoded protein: CASSLLASGNEQFF. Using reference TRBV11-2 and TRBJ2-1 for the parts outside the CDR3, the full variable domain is EAGVAQSPRYKIIEKRQSVAFWCNPISGHATLYWYQQILGQGPKLLIQFQNNGVVDDSQLPKDRFSAERLKGVDSTLKIQPAKLEDSAVYLCASSLLASGNEQFFGPGTRLTVL.

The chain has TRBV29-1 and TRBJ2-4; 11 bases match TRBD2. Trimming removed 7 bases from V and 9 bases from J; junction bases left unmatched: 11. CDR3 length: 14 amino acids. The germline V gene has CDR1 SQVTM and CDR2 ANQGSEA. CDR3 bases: TGCAGCGCTAAGGGTAGCGGGAGGGTTGTCATTCAGTACTTC. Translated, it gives CSAKGSGRVVIQYF.

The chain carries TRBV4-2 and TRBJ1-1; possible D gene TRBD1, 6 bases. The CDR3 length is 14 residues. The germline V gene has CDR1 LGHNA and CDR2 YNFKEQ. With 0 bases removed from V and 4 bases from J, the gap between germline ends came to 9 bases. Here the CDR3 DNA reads TGTGCCAGCAGCCAAGACTCAGGGGCCACTGAAGCTTTCTTT. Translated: CASSQDSGATEAFF.

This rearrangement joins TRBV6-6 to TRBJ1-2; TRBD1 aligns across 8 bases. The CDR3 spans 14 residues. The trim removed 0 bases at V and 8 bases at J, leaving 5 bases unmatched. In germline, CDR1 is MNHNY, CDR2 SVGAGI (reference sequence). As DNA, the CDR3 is TGTGCCAGCAGTTACTCGGACAGGGCGGACGGCTACACCTTC. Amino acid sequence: CASSYSDRADGYTF.

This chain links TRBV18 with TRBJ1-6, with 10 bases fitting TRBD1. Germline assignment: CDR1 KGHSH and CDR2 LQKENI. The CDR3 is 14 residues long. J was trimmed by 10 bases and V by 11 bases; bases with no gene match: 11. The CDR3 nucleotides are TGTGCCGCCGCCCCGGGACAGGGGAGATCACCCCTCCACTTT. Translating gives CAAAPGQGRSPLHF.

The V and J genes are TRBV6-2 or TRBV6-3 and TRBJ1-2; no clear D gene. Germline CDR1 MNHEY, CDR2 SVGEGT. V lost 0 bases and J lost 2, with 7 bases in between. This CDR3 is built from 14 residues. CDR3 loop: CASSYSGGNYGYTF. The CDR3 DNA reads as TGTGCCAGCAGTTACTCTGGCGGCAACTATGGCTACACCTTC.

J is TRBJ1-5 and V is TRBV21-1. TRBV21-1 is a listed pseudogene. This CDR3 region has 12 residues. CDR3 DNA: TGTGCCAGCTTCTATAGCAATCAGCCCCAGCATTTT. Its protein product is CASFYSNQPQHF.

The CDR3 loop reads CASSLTEGTEAFF. DNA of the CDR3: TGTGCCAGCAGCTTAACGGAGGGGACTGAAGCTTTCTTT. The chain combines TRBV7-3 with TRBJ1-1; weak D call: TRBD1 (5 bases). Germline CDR1 SGHTA, CDR2 FQGTGA. Trimming shortened V by 0 bases and J by 5 bases, and 7 bases separated the two germline ends. The length of the CDR3 is 13 residues.

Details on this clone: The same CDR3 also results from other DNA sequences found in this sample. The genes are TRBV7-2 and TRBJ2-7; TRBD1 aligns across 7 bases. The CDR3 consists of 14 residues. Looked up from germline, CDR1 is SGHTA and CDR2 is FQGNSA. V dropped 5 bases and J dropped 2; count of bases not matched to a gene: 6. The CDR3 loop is CASSPRQGAYEQYF. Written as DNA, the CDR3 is TGTGCCAGCAGCCCAAGACAGGGTGCCTACGAGCAGTACTTC.

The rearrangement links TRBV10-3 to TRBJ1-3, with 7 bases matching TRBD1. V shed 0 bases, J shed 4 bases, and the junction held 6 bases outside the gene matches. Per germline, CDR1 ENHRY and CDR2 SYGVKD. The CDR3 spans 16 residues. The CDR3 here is CAISESFTGAGNTIYF. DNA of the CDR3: TGTGCCATCAGTGAGTCGTTTACAGGGGCCGGAAACACCATATATTTT.

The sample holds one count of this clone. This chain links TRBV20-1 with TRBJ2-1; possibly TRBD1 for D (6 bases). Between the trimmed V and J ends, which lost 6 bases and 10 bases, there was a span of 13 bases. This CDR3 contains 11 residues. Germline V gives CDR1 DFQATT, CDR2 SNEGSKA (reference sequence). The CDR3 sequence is CSAPGVKEQFF. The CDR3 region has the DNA TGCAGTGCCCCAGGGGTAAAGGAGCAGTTCTTC.

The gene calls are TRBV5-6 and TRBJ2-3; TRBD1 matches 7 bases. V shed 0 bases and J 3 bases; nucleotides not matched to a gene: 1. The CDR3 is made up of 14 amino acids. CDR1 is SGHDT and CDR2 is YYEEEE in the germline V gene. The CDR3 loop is CASSLGGQTDTQYF. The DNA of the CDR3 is TGTGCCAGCAGCTTGGGGGGACAGACAGATACGCAGTATTTT.

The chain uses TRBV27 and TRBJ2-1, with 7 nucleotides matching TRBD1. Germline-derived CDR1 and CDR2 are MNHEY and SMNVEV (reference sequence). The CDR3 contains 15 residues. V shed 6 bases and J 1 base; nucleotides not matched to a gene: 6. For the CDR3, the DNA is TGTGCCAGCAGCCACCGACAGGGTTCCTACAATGAGCAGTTCTTC. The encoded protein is CASSHRQGSYNEQFF.

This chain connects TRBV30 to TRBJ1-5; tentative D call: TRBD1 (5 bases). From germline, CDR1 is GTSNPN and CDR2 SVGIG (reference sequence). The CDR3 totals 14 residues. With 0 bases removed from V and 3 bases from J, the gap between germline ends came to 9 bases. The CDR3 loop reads CAWSVDSFNQPQHF. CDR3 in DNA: TGTGCCTGGAGTGTCGACAGTTTCAATCAGCCCCAGCATTTT.

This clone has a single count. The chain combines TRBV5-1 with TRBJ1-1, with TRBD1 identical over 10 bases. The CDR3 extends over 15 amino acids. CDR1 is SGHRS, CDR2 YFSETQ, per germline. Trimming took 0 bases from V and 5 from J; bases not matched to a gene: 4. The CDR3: CASSLGQGAGTEAFF. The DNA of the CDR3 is TGCGCCAGCAGCTTGGGACAGGGGGCGGGAACTGAAGCTTTCTTT.

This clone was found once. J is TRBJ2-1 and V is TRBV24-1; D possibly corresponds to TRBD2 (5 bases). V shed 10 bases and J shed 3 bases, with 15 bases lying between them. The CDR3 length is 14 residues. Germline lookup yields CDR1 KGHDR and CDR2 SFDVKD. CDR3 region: CATRSSGLYNEQFF. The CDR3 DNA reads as TGTGCCACTAGGTCCAGCGGTCTCTACAATGAGCAGTTCTTC.

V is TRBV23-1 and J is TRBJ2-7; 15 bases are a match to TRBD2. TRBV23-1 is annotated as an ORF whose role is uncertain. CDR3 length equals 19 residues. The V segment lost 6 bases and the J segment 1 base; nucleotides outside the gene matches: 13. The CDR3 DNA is TGCGCCAGCAGCAAACCGGGACTAGCGGGAGGCCTATCGTCCTACGAGCAGTACTTC. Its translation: CASSKPGLAGGLSSYEQYF.

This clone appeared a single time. The CDR3 here is CASSALGFRELFF. CDR3 DNA: TGTGCCAGTAGTGCCCTAGGTTTCCGGGAGCTGTTTTTT. This chain uses TRBV19 with TRBJ2-2; D is undetermined. Germline CDR1 LNHDA, CDR2 SQIVND (reference sequence). V was cut by 5 bases and J by 9 bases, with 13 bases left in between. This CDR3 contains 13 residues. Combining the CDR3 with reference TRBV19 and TRBJ2-2 gives the whole variable domain DGGITQSPKYLFRKEGQNVTLSCEQNLNHDAMYWYRQDPGQGLRLIYYSQIVNDFQKGDIAEGYSVSREKKESFPLTVTSAQKNPTAFYLCASSALGFRELFFGEGSRLTVL.

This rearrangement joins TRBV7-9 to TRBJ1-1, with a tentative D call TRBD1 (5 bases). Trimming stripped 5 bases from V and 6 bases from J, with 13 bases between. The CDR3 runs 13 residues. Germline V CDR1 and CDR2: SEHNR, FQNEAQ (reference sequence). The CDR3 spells CASSLIGGAEAFF. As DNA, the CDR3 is TGTGCCAGCAGCCTCATTGGAGGGGCTGAAGCTTTCTTT.

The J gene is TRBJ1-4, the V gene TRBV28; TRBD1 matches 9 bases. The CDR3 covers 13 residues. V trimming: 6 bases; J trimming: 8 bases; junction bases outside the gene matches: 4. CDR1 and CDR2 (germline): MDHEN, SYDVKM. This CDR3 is CASRWTGEEKLFF. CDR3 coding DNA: TGTGCCAGCAGGTGGACAGGGGAAGAAAAACTGTTTTTT.

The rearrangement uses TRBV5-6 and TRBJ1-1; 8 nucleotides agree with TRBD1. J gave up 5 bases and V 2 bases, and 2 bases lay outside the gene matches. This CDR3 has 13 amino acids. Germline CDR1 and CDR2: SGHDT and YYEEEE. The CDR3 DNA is TGTGCCAGCAGCTTCAACAGGGGGACTGAAGCTTTCTTT. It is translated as CASSFNRGTEAFF.

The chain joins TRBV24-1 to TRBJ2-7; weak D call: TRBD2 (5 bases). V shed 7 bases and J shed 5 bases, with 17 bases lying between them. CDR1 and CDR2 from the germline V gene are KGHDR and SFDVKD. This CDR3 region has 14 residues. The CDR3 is CATSPAARADEQYF. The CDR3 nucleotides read TGTGCCACCAGCCCCGCGGCCCGAGCGGACGAGCAGTACTTC.

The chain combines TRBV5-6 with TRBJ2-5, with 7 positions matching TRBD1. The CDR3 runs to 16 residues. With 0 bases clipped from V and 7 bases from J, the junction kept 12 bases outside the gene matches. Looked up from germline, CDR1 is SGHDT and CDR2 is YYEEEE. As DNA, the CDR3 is TGTGCCAGCAGCTTGGGAGGGGGCACTACTGGAGGGACCCAGTACTTC. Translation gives CASSLGGGTTGGTQYF. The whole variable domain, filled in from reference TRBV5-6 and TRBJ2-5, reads DAGVTQSPTHLIKTRGQQVTLRCSPKSGHDTVSWYQQALGQGPQFIFQYYEEEERQRGNFPDRFSGHQFPNYSSELNVNALLLGDSALYLCASSLGGGTTGGTQYFGPGTRLLVL.

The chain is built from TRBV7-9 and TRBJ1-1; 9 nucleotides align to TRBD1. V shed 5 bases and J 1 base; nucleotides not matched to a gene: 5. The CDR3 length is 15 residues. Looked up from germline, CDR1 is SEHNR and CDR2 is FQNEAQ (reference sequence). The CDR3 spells CASSELQGANTEAFF. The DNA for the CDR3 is TGTGCCAGCAGCGAATTACAGGGGGCGAACACTGAAGCTTTCTTT.

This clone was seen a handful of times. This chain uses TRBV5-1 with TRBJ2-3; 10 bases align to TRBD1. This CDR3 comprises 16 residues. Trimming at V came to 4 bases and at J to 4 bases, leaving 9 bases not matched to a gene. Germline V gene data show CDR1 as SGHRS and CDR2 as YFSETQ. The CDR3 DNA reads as TGCGCCAGCAGCCCCCGGACAGGGGGAAGTTCAGATACGCAGTATTTT. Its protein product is CASSPRTGGSSDTQYF.